Shown below are 18 T cell receptor beta chains from a single sample sequenced in a study of T-cell reconstitution after alpha-beta-depleted transplantation in children. Preparation of the TCRbeta library was carried out with unique molecular identifiers. One entry per CDR3 protein, called by TCRdb with MiXCR from the PCR reads. This table holds roughly 500,000 distinct CDR3 sequences, about 30% found once. Sequencing used PBMCs from the stem cell graft donor, obtained from the stem cell graft. Every receptor here comes from a human donor who donated a stem cell graft to a child with aplastic anemia.

The chain is built from TRBV6-1 and TRBJ2-3, with 8 bases aligning to TRBD2. The CDR3 is made up of 15 amino acids. The germline V gene encodes CDR1 MNHNS and CDR2 SASEGT. Unmatched junction bases numbered 6, after V lost 6 bases and J lost 1 base. CDR3 sequence reads: CASRGGLVGTDTQYF. Written as DNA, the CDR3 is TGTGCCAGCAGAGGGGGACTAGTCGGCACAGATACGCAGTATTTT.

The table lists this clonotype with a few counts. This chain connects TRBV20-1 to TRBJ1-6; 10 bases are a match to TRBD1. There are 15 residues in the CDR3. Per germline, CDR1 DFQATT and CDR2 SNEGSKA (reference sequence). J lost 6 bases, V lost 2 bases, and 4 bases had no gene match. CDR3 in DNA: TGCAGTGCTAGAACGGACAGGGGGACTAATTCACCCCTCCACTTT. Translation: CSARTDRGTNSPLHF.

This sequence joins TRBV6-2 or TRBV6-3 and TRBJ2-1; TRBD2 aligns across 16 bases. V shed 4 bases, J shed 10 bases, and the junction held 7 bases outside the gene matches. CDR1 and CDR2 (germline): MNHEY, SVGEGT. The CDR3 sequence is 16 residues long. The CDR3 bases are TGTGCCAGCAGTTCCGGGACTAGCGGGGGGGTAAACGAGCAGTTCTTC. Amino acids: CASSSGTSGGVNEQFF.

This chain connects TRBV6-2 or TRBV6-3 to TRBJ2-7; a weak D match, TRBD2 (5 bases). Trimming removed 1 base at V and 2 bases at J, with 15 bases between. Germline assignment: CDR1 MNHEY and CDR2 SVGEGT. The CDR3 totals 16 residues. This CDR3 reads CASSYYGITLPYEQYF. In nucleotides, the CDR3 is TGTGCCAGCAGTTACTACGGGATAACTCTTCCCTACGAGCAGTACTTC.

The chain carries TRBV12-3 or TRBV12-4 and TRBJ2-2; tentative D call: TRBD1 (6 bases). This CDR3 has 15 residues. Deletions cut 5 bases from V and 3 bases from J, with 13 bases between. Written as DNA, the CDR3 is TGTGCCAGCAGTCCCGGACAGTTATACACCGGGGAGCTGTTTTTT. It encodes CASSPGQLYTGELFF.

This clonotype was counted a few times. The DNA of the CDR3 is TGCGCCAGCAGCCCCCGGACTAGCGGGAGTTCCTACAATGAGCAGTTCTTC. It codes for CASSPRTSGSSYNEQFF. J is TRBJ2-1 and V is TRBV4-3; the match to TRBD2 covers 13 bases. Germline V gives CDR1 LGHNA, CDR2 YSLEER. The CDR3 length is 17 residues. The trim removed 4 bases at V and 1 base at J, leaving 4 bases unmatched.

This clonotype was counted only a few times. The chain carries TRBV28 and TRBJ2-7, with a possible D match to TRBD1 (5 bases). CDR3 length equals 14 residues. Germline lookup yields CDR1 MDHEN and CDR2 SYDVKM. V dropped 7 bases and J dropped 1 base, with 14 bases sitting between them. Written as DNA, the CDR3 is TGTGCCAGCAACGGGCAGGGAAGGTCCTACGAGCAGTACGTC. As protein: CASNGQGRSYEQYV.

This chain connects TRBV12-3 or TRBV12-4 to TRBJ2-3; weak D call: TRBD2 (6 bases). Trimming shortened V by 6 bases and J by 8 bases, and 15 bases separated the two germline ends. The CDR3 is made up of 13 amino acids. CDR3 DNA sequence: TGTGCCAGCAGACAAATCGGGGGAGGTACGCAGTATTTT. Protein sequence: CASRQIGGGTQYF.

This clonotype was seen only a few times. V gene TRBV20-1 combines with J gene TRBJ1-4; D might be TRBD1 (6 bases). Deletions cut 4 bases from V and 5 bases from J, with 14 bases between. Germline CDR1 and CDR2: DFQATT and SNEGSKA (reference sequence). The CDR3 has 14 residues. The chain's CDR3 is CSAIVRQGNEKLFF. DNA of the CDR3: TGCAGTGCTATAGTGAGGCAGGGGAATGAAAAACTGTTTTTT.

The chain employs TRBV11-2 and TRBJ2-3; 10 positions match TRBD2. The CDR3 is 18 residues long. Unmatched junction bases numbered 13, after V lost 5 bases and J lost 2 bases. From germline, CDR1 is SGHAT and CDR2 FQNNGV. As DNA, the CDR3 is TGTGCCAGCAGCCCCCTTGTTAGCGGGAGGACCAACACAGATACGCAGTATTTT. It is translated as CASSPLVSGRTNTDTQYF.

V gene TRBV11-2 combines with J gene TRBJ2-2; a possible D gene is TRBD2 (5 bases). The CDR3 sequence is 21 residues long. The V and J ends lost 6 bases and 3 bases respectively, with 32 bases between them. CDR1 SGHAT and CDR2 FQNNGV come from the germline V gene. The CDR3 DNA sequence: TGTGCCAGCAGGAACCGGACTTCCTTCTTACTTACTCCCCCACACACCGGGGAGCTGTTTTTT. It encodes CASRNRTSFLLTPPHTGELFF.

The rearrangement joins TRBV4-2 to TRBJ2-2; TRBD2 matches 16 bases. Germline lookup yields CDR1 LGHNA and CDR2 YNFKEQ. This CDR3 is 19 amino acids long. The junction had 10 bases not matched to a gene; V was cut back by 2 bases and J by 7 bases. The CDR3 DNA reads as TGTGCCAGCAGCCAACGAGGGGGGACTAGCGGGAGGGCTATCGGGGAGCTGTTTTTT. Translating gives CASSQRGGTSGRAIGELFF.

The rearrangement joins TRBV12-3 or TRBV12-4 to TRBJ1-4; no firm D call. Trimming cost V 3 bases and J 3 bases, with 8 bases left between them. This CDR3 is built from 14 residues. Here the CDR3 DNA reads TGTGCCAGCAGTTTGATCTCCGCTAATGAAAAACTGTTTTTT. Amino acid sequence: CASSLISANEKLFF.

The J gene is TRBJ1-1, the V gene TRBV2; TRBD1 aligns across 10 bases. This CDR3 is 13 amino acids long. V shed 4 bases and J 7 bases; nucleotides not matched to a gene: 3. Per the germline V gene, CDR1 is SNHLY and CDR2 is FYNNEI. CDR3 protein: CASSGQGAGEAFF. CDR3 in DNA: TGTGCCAGCAGTGGACAGGGGGCTGGTGAAGCTTTCTTT. The complete variable domain, with remaining parts taken from reference TRBV2 and TRBJ1-1, reads EPEVTQTPSHQVTQMGQEVILRCVPISNHLYFYWYRQILGQKVEFLVSFYNNEISEKSEIFDDQFSVERPDGSNFTLKIRSTKLEDSAMYFCASSGQGAGEAFFGQGTRLTVV.

This clonotype was recorded a few times. The chain recombines TRBV7-2 with TRBJ2-3, with TRBD1 as a possible D gene (6 bases). The CDR3 runs to 16 residues. Germline V gene sequence: CDR1 SGHTA, CDR2 FQGNSA. V lost 5 bases to trimming and J lost 1 base, with 16 bases between them. The CDR3 coding sequence is TGTGCCAGCAGCACCCTTCGGGCAGGGGGCACAGATACGCAGTATTTT. It yields the protein CASSTLRAGGTDTQYF.

This chain joins TRBV5-4 and TRBJ2-4, with D uncertain. The CDR3 sequence is 13 residues long. Looked up from germline, CDR1 is SGHNT and CDR2 is YYREEE (reference sequence). Trimming pared 5 bases from V and 1 base from J, leaving 7 bases between. The CDR3 DNA sequence: TGTGCCAGCAGTGGGCCGGCCAAAAACATTCAGTACTTC. It yields the protein CASSGPAKNIQYF.

This chain joins TRBV5-1 and TRBJ2-5; D is undetermined. V lost 0 bases, J lost 4 bases, and 13 bases lay in between. CDR3 length: 15 amino acids. Germline-derived CDR1 and CDR2 are SGHRS and YFSETQ. Here the CDR3 DNA reads TGCGCCAGCAGCTTGGCCGCGGAGCTCGGAGAGACCCAGTACTTC. Translation gives CASSLAAELGETQYF.

This clonotype has more than one count but fewer than ten. The gene calls are TRBV24-1 and TRBJ2-5; TRBD1 agrees at 8 bases. CDR1 is KGHDR and CDR2 is SFDVKD in the germline V gene. This CDR3 has 13 residues. With V trimmed by 7 bases and J by 2 bases, 2 bases remained unmatched. The CDR3 DNA reads as TGTGCCACCAGAGACAGGGGACAAGAGACCCAGTACTTC. Its translation: CATRDRGQETQYF.